These 30 T cell receptor beta chains share one sample of origin, sequenced in a study of cytotoxic CD8 clonotypes in ibrutinib-treated CLL. Libraries were prepared by immunoSEQ multiplex PCR; TCRdb keeps only in-frame clonotypes and omits some of them. The sample yields some 300,000 clones, about 80% seen once. The sequenced sample was PBMCs, obtained before ibrutinib treatment. These receptors were obtained from a human donor with chronic lymphocytic leukemia.

The chain joins TRBV6-5 to TRBJ1-2; TRBD1 agrees at 8 bases. V was clipped by 5 bases and J by 3 bases; unmatched bases: 5. The CDR3 contains 14 residues. The germline gives CDR1 MNHEY, CDR2 SVGAGI. The CDR3 spells CASSRDRRHYGYTF. CDR3 sequence (DNA): TGTGCCAGCAGTAGGGACAGGAGGCACTATGGCTACACCTTC.

The J gene is TRBJ1-2, the V gene TRBV9; 9 bases align to TRBD1. The length of the CDR3 is 18 residues. The germline V gene has CDR1 SGDLS and CDR2 YYNGEE. With 0 bases clipped from V and 7 bases from J, the junction kept 16 bases outside the gene matches. CDR3 DNA sequence: TGTGCCAGCAGCGTAGATCTCTTCCCAGGGACAGGGTTGTTTGGCTACACCTTC. It encodes CASSVDLFPGTGLFGYTF.

The genes are TRBV25-1 and TRBJ2-3; D remains ambiguous. Deletions cut 6 bases from V and 1 base from J, with 5 bases between. The germline CDR1 and CDR2 sequences are MGHDK and SYGVNS. The CDR3 is made up of 12 amino acids. The CDR3: CASSHGTDTQYF. The CDR3 bases are TGTGCCAGCAGCCACGGCACAGATACGCAGTATTTT.

This clone was detected only once. The chain links TRBV27 to TRBJ2-7; 8 positions match TRBD1. The CDR3 contains 15 residues. Trimming at V came to 5 bases and at J to 3 bases, leaving 9 bases not matched to a gene. Germline lookup yields CDR1 MNHEY and CDR2 SMNVEV (reference sequence). For the CDR3, the DNA is TGTGCCAGCAGTGCGGCGGGACAGGACTACTACGAGCAGTACTTC. Amino acid sequence: CASSAAGQDYYEQYF.

The chain joins TRBV7-2 to TRBJ2-3; D is possibly TRBD1 (5 bases). CDR3 length: 13 residues. Germline assignment: CDR1 SGHTA and CDR2 FQGNSA. V lost 2 bases, J lost 4 bases, and 7 bases lay in between. The CDR3 protein is CASSLFRADTQYF. As DNA, the CDR3 is TGTGCCAGCAGCTTATTCAGGGCAGATACGCAGTATTTT.

This clone appeared a few times. The chain has TRBV15 and TRBJ2-1, with 8 nucleotides matching TRBD1. The CDR3 consists of 14 residues. CDR1 LNHNV and CDR2 YYDKDF come from the germline V gene (reference sequence). With V trimmed by 9 bases and J by 1 base, 5 bases remained unmatched. In DNA, the CDR3 is TGTGCCACTGCGGACAGGGAGTCCTACAATGAGCAGTTCTTC. Its translation is CATADRESYNEQFF.

The V call is TRBV5-4, the J call TRBJ2-7; 9 bases agree with TRBD1. CDR3 length: 15 residues. CDR1 is SGHNT, CDR2 YYREEE, per germline (reference sequence). V was pared by 0 bases and J by 2 bases, with 3 bases of the junction left unmatched. CDR3 in amino acids: CASSLVQGATYEQYF. In DNA form, the CDR3 reads TGTGCCAGCAGCTTGGTACAGGGGGCTACCTACGAGCAGTACTTC.

The chain employs TRBV28 and TRBJ2-1; 9 bases are a match to TRBD2. This CDR3 region has 15 residues. J was trimmed by 0 bases and V by 6 bases; bases with no gene match: 3. Germline V gene lookup returns CDR1 MDHEN and CDR2 SYDVKM. The CDR3 loop reads CASRNSGSSYNEQFF. The CDR3 DNA reads TGTGCCAGCAGGAATAGCGGGAGCTCCTACAATGAGCAGTTCTTC.

This chain links TRBV7-2 with TRBJ2-1; 7 positions agree with TRBD2. The V segment lost 2 bases and the J segment 3 bases; nucleotides outside the gene matches: 13. The germline gives CDR1 SGHTA, CDR2 FQGNSA. CDR3 length: 18 residues. The CDR3 coding sequence is TGTGCCAGCAGCTTAAGCCCCGGATCGGGGAGGGGCTACAATGAGCAGTTCTTC. Translated: CASSLSPGSGRGYNEQFF.

CDR3 residues: CATEGGVYGYTF. CDR3 DNA sequence: TGTGCCACCGAGGGGGGCGTCTATGGCTACACCTTC. This chain connects TRBV15 to TRBJ1-2; D might be TRBD1 (6 bases). V was clipped by 8 bases and J by 4 bases, with 11 bases between them. CDR1 and CDR2 from the germline V gene are LNHNV and YYDKDF (reference sequence). This CDR3 is built from 12 residues.

The chain is built from TRBV4-1 and TRBJ2-5, with a possible D match to TRBD1 (6 bases). This CDR3 spans 14 amino acids. Trimming shortened V by 5 bases and J by 3 bases, and 13 bases separated the two germline ends. Germline V gene lookup returns CDR1 MGHRA and CDR2 YSYEKL. CDR3 DNA sequence: TGCGCCAGCAGCTACAAGGACAGCGAAGAGACCCAGTACTTC. Translated: CASSYKDSEETQYF.

This clone appeared a single time. V gene TRBV6-6 combines with J gene TRBJ2-3, with 7 bases that match TRBD2. This CDR3 has 14 residues. Losses at the gene ends were 4 bases for V and 11 bases for J; bases not matched to a gene: 12. The V gene's germline CDR1 is MNHNY and CDR2 SVGAGI (reference sequence). CDR3 residues: CASSSPGEGLKQYF. For the CDR3, the DNA is TGTGCCAGCAGTTCTCCGGGGGAGGGCCTAAAGCAGTATTTT.

V gene TRBV12-1 combines with J gene TRBJ2-1. TRBV12-1 is an annotated pseudogene. There are 12 residues in the CDR3. CDR3 sequence: CASSYRFNEQFF. Written as DNA, the CDR3 is TGTGCCAGCAGCTACCGATTCAATGAGCAGTTCTTC.

V usage is TRBV10-3 and J usage is TRBJ1-4, with TRBD1 matching over 8 bases. Germline CDR1 and CDR2: ENHRY and SYGVKD. This CDR3 has 14 amino acids. V was pared by 0 bases and J by 12 bases, with 6 bases of the junction left unmatched. The CDR3 DNA reads as TGTGCCATCAGTGAGTCACAGGGGGATTTAGAACTGTTTTTT. Encoded protein: CAISESQGDLELFF.

This chain joins TRBV9 and TRBJ2-1, with D unresolved. V was shortened by 0 bases and J by 4 bases, with 8 bases between the two germline ends. The CDR3 covers 14 residues. In germline, CDR1 is SGDLS, CDR2 YYNGEE. CDR3 region: CASSVGQGYNEQFF. The CDR3 DNA follows: TGTGCCAGCAGCGTAGGGCAAGGGTACAATGAGCAGTTCTTC. The full variable domain, rest sourced from reference TRBV9 and TRBJ2-1, is DSGVTQTPKHLITATGQRVTLRCSPRSGDLSVYWYQQSLDQGLQFLIQYYNGEERAKGNILERFSAQQFPDLHSELNLSSLELGDSALYFCASSVGQGYNEQFFGPGTRLTVL.

The chain combines TRBV15 with TRBJ1-2; D remains ambiguous. The CDR3 is 15 residues long. Germline values: CDR1 LNHNV, CDR2 YYDKDF (reference sequence). Trimming pared 0 bases from V and 8 bases from J, leaving 16 bases between. The DNA for the CDR3 is TGTGCCACCAGCAGAGATCGAGACGGGCTAGGGGGCTACACCTTC. Translating gives CATSRDRDGLGGYTF.

The V call is TRBV27, the J call TRBJ2-1, with 9 bases that match TRBD2. The germline CDR1 and CDR2 sequences are MNHEY and SMNVEV (reference sequence). Unmatched junction bases numbered 7, after V lost 0 bases and J lost 7 bases. This CDR3 has 16 amino acids. In DNA form, the CDR3 reads TGTGCCAGCAGTTTATCGCTAGCGGGAAGGTGGAATGAGCAGTTCTTC. This sequence encodes CASSLSLAGRWNEQFF.

This rearrangement joins TRBV6-5 to TRBJ2-1, with a weak D call TRBD1 (5 bases). Trimming pared 2 bases from V and 4 bases from J, leaving 9 bases between. CDR3 size: 14 residues. The germline CDR1 and CDR2 sequences are MNHEY and SVGAGI. The CDR3 region has the DNA TGTGCCAGCAGTTACAAGGGGTCATACAATGAGCAGTTCTTC. It yields the protein CASSYKGSYNEQFF.

V is TRBV2 and J is TRBJ2-3; D not certain. The CDR3 runs to 14 residues. From germline, CDR1 is SNHLY and CDR2 FYNNEI. Trimming cost V 1 base and J 4 bases, with 9 bases left between them. The CDR3: CASSEDWVADTQYF. The CDR3 DNA is TGTGCCAGCAGTGAAGACTGGGTGGCAGATACGCAGTATTTT.

The chain carries TRBV5-6 and TRBJ2-1; 9 bases match TRBD1. Germline values: CDR1 SGHDT, CDR2 YYEEEE. V shed 4 bases and J 10 bases; nucleotides not matched to a gene: 3. There are 12 residues in the CDR3. CDR3 sequence: CASSGDRGEQFF. CDR3 nucleotide sequence: TGTGCCAGCAGCGGCGACAGGGGGGAGCAGTTCTTC. Together with reference TRBV5-6 and TRBJ2-1, the CDR3 gives the full variable domain: DAGVTQSPTHLIKTRGQQVTLRCSPKSGHDTVSWYQQALGQGPQFIFQYYEEEERQRGNFPDRFSGHQFPNYSSELNVNALLLGDSALYLCASSGDRGEQFFGPGTRLTVL.

This chain joins TRBV28 and TRBJ2-7; 14 bases are a match to TRBD2. Germline V gene lookup returns CDR1 MDHEN and CDR2 SYDVKM. The CDR3 runs to 14 residues. Losses at the gene ends were 6 bases for V and 7 bases for J; bases not matched to a gene: 5. The CDR3 spells CASRGLAGAREQYF. CDR3 sequence (DNA): TGTGCCAGCAGGGGACTAGCGGGAGCCCGGGAGCAGTACTTC.

The chain employs TRBV27 and TRBJ2-7; maybe TRBD1 (6 bases). The V gene's germline CDR1 is MNHEY and CDR2 SMNVEV (reference sequence). Trimming shortened V by 6 bases and J by 9 bases, and 15 bases separated the two germline ends. The CDR3 spans 12 residues. The CDR3 protein is CASRLQGSAQYF. The DNA of the CDR3 is TGTGCCAGCAGGTTACAGGGTTCCGCGCAGTACTTC.

A few counts support this clone. The sample has other DNA sequences that encode this CDR3 too. This chain connects TRBV20-1 to TRBJ2-1; D gene ambiguous. V was shortened by 6 bases and J by 7 bases, with 7 bases between the two germline ends. Germline CDR1 and CDR2: DFQATT and SNEGSKA (reference sequence). This CDR3 has 10 residues. CDR3 in amino acids: CSATNNEQFF. The CDR3 nucleotides are TGCAGTGCCACAAATAATGAGCAGTTCTTC.

The V and J genes are TRBV27 and TRBJ2-7; TRBD2 agrees at 8 bases. The germline V gene has CDR1 MNHEY and CDR2 SMNVEV (reference sequence). This CDR3 region has 15 residues. The junction had 9 bases not matched to a gene; V was cut back by 6 bases and J by 2 bases. The CDR3 protein is CASSLRLARTYEQYF. The CDR3 DNA follows: TGTGCCAGCAGCCTACGACTAGCGAGAACCTACGAGCAGTACTTC.

This clone has more than one count but fewer than ten. Other DNA sequences in this sample translate to the same CDR3. CDR3 in DNA: TGCAGTGCGGGTTCTAACTATGGCTACACCTTC. This translates into CSAGSNYGYTF. This chain joins TRBV20-1 and TRBJ1-2; D unresolved. The germline CDR1 and CDR2 sequences are DFQATT and SNEGSKA (reference sequence). The CDR3 runs 11 residues. The V and J ends lost 6 bases and 0 bases respectively, with 5 bases between them.

The rearrangement joins TRBV4-3 to TRBJ2-7, with 7 bases fitting TRBD1. This CDR3 contains 13 residues. V lost 2 bases, J lost 4 bases, and 2 bases stayed unmatched. The germline gives CDR1 LGHNA, CDR2 YSLEER. In nucleotides, the CDR3 is TGCGCCAGCAGCCAATACAGGGGTTACGAGCAGTACTTC. It translates to CASSQYRGYEQYF.

Here the CDR3 reads CAWSVPGLVVPSRPREQYF. CDR3 nucleotides: TGTGCCTGGAGTGTACCGGGACTAGTCGTACCTAGTCGCCCTCGTGAGCAGTACTTC. The chain uses TRBV30 and TRBJ2-7; 8 bases are shared with TRBD2. Trimming removed 0 bases from V and 7 bases from J; junction bases left unmatched: 23. The CDR3 totals 19 residues. The V gene's germline CDR1 is GTSNPN and CDR2 SVGIG (reference sequence).

The V and J genes are TRBV28 and TRBJ1-1; the D is unclear. Germline V gene lookup returns CDR1 MDHEN and CDR2 SYDVKM. The CDR3 covers 12 residues. V gave up 3 bases and J gave up 2 bases, with 4 bases separating them. CDR3 bases: TGTGCCAGCAGTTTTATCAACACTGAAGCTTTCTTT. Protein product: CASSFINTEAFF.

This clone has more than one count but fewer than ten. The rearrangement links TRBV7-3 to TRBJ1-1; D is uncertain. The CDR3 has 13 amino acids. The germline V gene has CDR1 SGHTA and CDR2 FQGTGA. Trimming left V 2 bases short and J 4 bases short, with 8 bases between. CDR3 nucleotide sequence: TGTGCCAGCAGCTTAGGCGTTAGCACTGAAGCTTTCTTT. It is translated as CASSLGVSTEAFF.

The chain joins TRBV9 to TRBJ1-2; perhaps TRBD1 as D (6 bases). CDR1 SGDLS and CDR2 YYNGEE come from the germline V gene. The length of the CDR3 is 14 residues. V lost 4 bases and J lost 3, with 13 bases in between. The CDR3 DNA follows: TGTGCCAGCAGCCCAGGACACAGGGACTATGGCTACACCTTC. This translates into CASSPGHRDYGYTF. Filled out from reference TRBV9 and TRBJ1-2, the complete variable domain reads DSGVTQTPKHLITATGQRVTLRCSPRSGDLSVYWYQQSLDQGLQFLIQYYNGEERAKGNILERFSAQQFPDLHSELNLSSLELGDSALYFCASSPGHRDYGYTFGSGTRLTVV.